This T cell receptor beta chain was found in a study of blood T cells in healthy people across ages. Notes on this clonotype: Its antigen remains unknown.

Sample-barcoded 5' priming and a J-beta primer mix drove a second PCR of roughly 6 to 12 cycles. TCRdb analysed the 5' RACE reads with MiXCR anew, one entry per CDR3 protein. The data hold 1.5 million to 2 million distinct CDR3 sequences, with roughly 32% observed a single time. Study observations and caveats: Possibly, changes in expanded clonotypes were confounded because donor CMV status was unknown. The diversity estimates, figures obtained from one million T cells, were considered underestimates. A greater number of naive CD4+ cells and higher diversity distinguished long-lived donors from aged donors.

This TCR came from a young woman in good health. What was sequenced was blood.

CDR3 bases: TGCGCCAGCAGCCAAGGGAACAGTCTTCGGAACCCTGAGGAGGCTTTCTTT. Its protein product is CASSQGNSLRNPEEAFF. The chain is built from TRBV4-1 and TRBJ1-1; D remains unclear. Trimming left V 1 base short and J 11 bases short, with 26 bases between. The CDR3 extends over 17 amino acids. CDR1 and CDR2 (germline): MGHRA, YSYEKL.